A single sample is the source of the 8 T cell receptor beta chains below, sequenced in a study of shared clonotypes between healthy human individuals. Measured with immunoSEQ multiplex PCR; TCRdb has only the in-frame clones, and not every one. The top ten hold roughly 0.36% of the sample, which has fewer than 2.5 million clones, roughly 93% seen once. Material for sequencing was naive CD4+ T cells from PBMCs. Subset in this sample: CD45RA+ positively selected. The source of these receptors is a young man in good health. Some clones in this sample may be carry-over from other donors' samples.

The chain employs TRBV10-3 and TRBJ2-7; 9 bases fit TRBD2. The V gene's germline CDR1 is ENHRY and CDR2 SYGVKD. The V segment lost 6 bases and the J segment 4 bases; nucleotides outside the gene matches: 10. The length of the CDR3 is 15 residues. The DNA for the CDR3 is TGTGCCATCAGGTCCTTAGCGGGAGATCGGTACGAGCAGTACTTC. As protein: CAIRSLAGDRYEQYF.

The rearrangement links TRBV6-5 to TRBJ1-6, with 8 bases lining up with TRBD1. Germline V lookup: CDR1 MNHEY, CDR2 SVGAGI. Trimming took 6 bases from V and 8 from J; bases not matched to a gene: 3. CDR3 length equals 13 residues. CDR3 nucleotides: TGTGCCAGCAGCGACAGGGGTGATTCACCCCTCCACTTT. The encoded protein is CASSDRGDSPLHF.

The chain carries TRBV28 and TRBJ2-1; weak D call: TRBD2 (5 bases). CDR3 size: 13 residues. CDR1 MDHEN and CDR2 SYDVKM come from the germline V gene. Trimming left V 6 bases short and J 12 bases short, with 18 bases between. In nucleotides, the CDR3 is TGTGCCAGCAGACGGCTAGCCCGACTTGGGCAGTTCTTC. Encoded protein: CASRRLARLGQFF.

The V call is TRBV10-2, the J call TRBJ1-5; D ambiguous. V lost 2 bases to trimming and J lost 4 bases, with 12 bases between them. CDR3 length: 15 residues. From germline, CDR1 is WSHSY and CDR2 SAAADI. The CDR3 DNA sequence: TGCGCCAGCAGTGAGCCACCCCTACCGAATCAGCCCCAGCATTTT. Translation: CASSEPPLPNQPQHF.

J is TRBJ2-1 and V is TRBV7-6, with TRBD2 matching over 11 bases. The trim removed 5 bases at V and 2 bases at J, leaving 5 bases unmatched. CDR3 length equals 16 residues. CDR1 is SGHVS, CDR2 FNYEAQ, per germline. CDR3 sequence reads: CASSTTGLAAYNEQFF. CDR3 sequence (DNA): TGTGCCAGCAGCACGACGGGACTAGCGGCCTACAATGAGCAGTTCTTC.

The V call is TRBV2, the J call TRBJ2-3; tentative D call: TRBD1 (6 bases). The CDR3 is 14 residues long. Germline V gene sequence: CDR1 SNHLY, CDR2 FYNNEI. The V end was cut by 5 bases, the J end by 9 bases, with 18 bases between. CDR3 coding DNA: TGTGCCAGCAGTCCGACAGGACCTACAGGGACGCAGTATTTT. This translates into CASSPTGPTGTQYF. The whole variable domain, remainder taken from reference TRBV2 and TRBJ2-3, is EPEVTQTPSHQVTQMGQEVILRCVPISNHLYFYWYRQILGQKVEFLVSFYNNEISEKSEIFDDQFSVERPDGSNFTLKIRSTKLEDSAMYFCASSPTGPTGTQYFGPGTRLTVL.

V is TRBV4-2 and J is TRBJ1-2; 7 nucleotides line up with TRBD1. The CDR3 loop spans 13 amino acids. The V segment lost 5 bases and the J segment 4 bases; nucleotides outside the gene matches: 4. Looked up from germline, CDR1 is LGHNA and CDR2 is YNFKEQ. The CDR3 sequence is CASSVDRIYGYTF. As DNA, the CDR3 is TGTGCCAGCAGCGTGGACAGGATCTATGGCTACACCTTC.

This sequence joins TRBV19 and TRBJ2-7; tentatively, D is TRBD2 (6 bases). This CDR3 contains 15 residues. CDR1 is LNHDA and CDR2 is SQIVND in the germline V gene (reference sequence). The germline V and J ends were trimmed by 3 bases and 4 bases, with 16 bases remaining between them. For the CDR3, the DNA is TGTGCCAGTAGTATCGGGCGGGATGGTGTGTACGAGCAGTACTTC. This gives the protein CASSIGRDGVYEQYF.